The rows below give T cell receptor beta chains drawn from one sample of a study of identical twins. TCRdb ran MiXCR on the 5' RACE reads and lists one entry per CDR3 protein. The sample shows some 500,000 distinct CDR3 sequences, approximately 10% of them seen only once. These data also featured in a second study, about yellow fever vaccine responses in identical twins.

Sequenced: PBMCs. Source of these receptors: a woman younger than 35 in good health. The CDR3 runs from the conserved cysteine through the conserved F or W. The D gene is left open where the match is weak. Not every row has a clone size; where given, it reads once, few, many or a size class.

v_call,clone_size,d_call,j_call,cdr3_nt,cdr3_aa
TRBV7-8,-,TRBD1,TRBJ2-7,TGTGCCAGCAGTTTAGACAGCGGGACAGGGTTCTACGAGCAGTACTTC,CASSLDSGTGFYEQYF
TRBV6-1,-,-,TRBJ2-7,TGTGCCAGCAGCCCAAAGACAGCCAGATACGAGCAGTACTTC,CASSPKTARYEQYF
TRBV29-1,many,TRBD1,TRBJ1-1,TGCAGCGTCGAAGACTCCGACAGGGCGAACACTGAAGCTTTCTTT,CSVEDSDRANTEAFF
TRBV7-8,-,-,TRBJ2-1,TGTGCCAGCAGCCAGGGACTCCTCGATGAGCAGTTCTTC,CASSQGLLDEQFF
TRBV6-1,many,-,TRBJ2-3,TGTGCCATCAGGGACCTCTACACAGATACGCAGTATTTT,CAIRDLYTDTQYF
TRBV9,many,TRBD2,TRBJ2-1,TGTGCCAGCAGCGTAGACGGCGGGGGGAGCTCCTACAATGAGCAGTTCTTC,CASSVDGGGSSYNEQFF
TRBV20-1,few,-,TRBJ2-7,TGCAGTGCTAGAGATGCCTGGGAACTTGTATACGAGCAGTACTTC,CSARDAWELVYEQYF
TRBV5-1,few,-,TRBJ1-1,TGCGCCAGCAGCCCTAGGACCGATCCTTTCTTT,CASSPRTDPFF
TRBV6-1,-,TRBD1,TRBJ1-4,TGTGCCAGCACTCGGGGGCCAGGGGGTGAAAAACTGTTTTTT,CASTRGPGGEKLFF
TRBV5-6,-,-,TRBJ2-4,TGTGCCAGCAGCTCGACGCAGACCGGAGACATTCAGTACTTC,CASSSTQTGDIQYF
TRBV15,-,-,TRBJ2-1,TGTGCCACCATCAGAGATCATCCGGAGGGCCTGCACTACAATGAGCAGTTCTTC,CATIRDHPEGLHYNEQFF
TRBV6-5,-,-,TRBJ2-5,TGTGCCAGCAGTTACTCGAGGGGGGCCGGGGAGACCCAGTACTTC,CASSYSRGAGETQYF
TRBV5-1,few,TRBD1,TRBJ2-5,TGCGCCAGCAGCCTCACGGACAGGGGAAACCAAGAGACCCAGTACTTC,CASSLTDRGNQETQYF
TRBV6-5,-,TRBD1,TRBJ2-1,TGTGCCAGCAGTCAAGGACAGGCTAGAGTCTTC,CASSQGQARVF
TRBV12-3/TRBV12-4,-,-,TRBJ1-4,TGTGCCAGCAGAGCGTCAACTAATGAAGAACTGTTTTTT,CASRASTNEELFF
TRBV29-1,-,TRBD2,TRBJ2-2,TGCAGCTGGGTGGGACTAGCGGTTACCGGGGAGCTGGTTTTT,CSWVGLAVTGELVF
TRBV10-3,many,-,TRBJ2-1,TGTGCCATCAGGAGCGAGTTCTCCTACAATGAGCAGTTCTTC,CAIRSEFSYNEQFF
TRBV29-1,-,TRBD1,TRBJ1-2,TGCAGCGTTGAAGAACCTGACAGGGTCAACTATGGCTACACCTTC,CSVEEPDRVNYGYTF
TRBV2,-,TRBD1,TRBJ2-1,TGTGCCAGCAAACTCCCCCCAGGGGGGACAGGGACCGTCGGTGAGCAGTTCTTC,CASKLPPGGTGTVGEQFF
TRBV7-8,few,-,TRBJ1-4,TGTGCCAGCAGCTTAGCACAGGGAGGGGAAAAACTGTTTTTT,CASSLAQGGEKLFF
TRBV20-1,few,-,TRBJ2-2,TGCAGTGCCAATCCCCCGAACACCGGGGAGCTGTTTTTT,CSANPPNTGELFF
TRBV2,few,-,TRBJ2-7,TGTGCCAGCAGTGAGGAGGGGTTGAACTACGAGCAGTACTTC,CASSEEGLNYEQYF
TRBV5-6,-,-,TRBJ2-7,TGTGCCAGCAGCCCCCGGGGGCCGGACTACGAGCAGTACTTC,CASSPRGPDYEQYF
TRBV7-9,-,-,TRBJ2-7,TGTGCCAGCAGCCAAAATGCTCCCGAGCAGTACTTC,CASSQNAPEQYF
TRBV20-1,few,-,TRBJ2-7,TGCAGTGCTAGTTGGCAGGGACACGAGCAGTACTTC,CSASWQGHEQYF
TRBV20-1,many,-,TRBJ1-2,TGCAGTGCTAGAGATAGTAGGCAGGCTTACTATGGCTACACCTTC,CSARDSRQAYYGYTF
TRBV12-3/TRBV12-4,many,-,TRBJ2-1,TGTGCCAGCAGCCTTAGCGTCCCACCTCGGAATGAGCAGTTCTTC,CASSLSVPPRNEQFF
TRBV4-1,few,-,TRBJ2-1,TGCGCCAGCAGCCAAGATAAGTCCTCCTTGTCCTACAATGAGCAGTTCTTC,CASSQDKSSLSYNEQFF
TRBV13,-,-,TRBJ2-3,TGTGCCAGCAGCTTACAGCCAGATACGCAGTATTTT,CASSLQPDTQYF
TRBV30,few,-,TRBJ1-2,TGTGCCTGGAGGCCGAACAGGGTTTCTTGGTATGGCTACACCTTC,CAWRPNRVSWYGYTF
TRBV28,few,-,TRBJ2-7,TGTGCCAGCAGTTTAATGATAAGGGGGGCGGGGAACTCCTACGAGCAGTACTTC,CASSLMIRGAGNSYEQYF
TRBV14,-,-,TRBJ2-7,TGTGCCAGCAGCCAAGTCGGCCGCTACGAGCAGTACTTC,CASSQVGRYEQYF
TRBV10-3,many,TRBD1,TRBJ1-6,TGTGCCACTACCGAGGACAGGGGGAATTCACCCCTCCACTTT,CATTEDRGNSPLHF